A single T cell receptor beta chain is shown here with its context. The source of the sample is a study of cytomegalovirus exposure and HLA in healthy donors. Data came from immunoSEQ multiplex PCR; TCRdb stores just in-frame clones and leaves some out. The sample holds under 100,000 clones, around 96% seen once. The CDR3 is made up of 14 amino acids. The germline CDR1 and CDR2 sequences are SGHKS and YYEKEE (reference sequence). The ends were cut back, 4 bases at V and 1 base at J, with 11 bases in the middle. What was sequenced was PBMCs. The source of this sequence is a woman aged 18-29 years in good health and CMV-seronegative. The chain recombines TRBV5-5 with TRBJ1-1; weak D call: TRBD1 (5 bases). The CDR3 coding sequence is TGTGCCAGCAGCCCGGTGGGGGGGAACACTGAAGCTTTCTTT. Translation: CASSPVGGNTEAFF. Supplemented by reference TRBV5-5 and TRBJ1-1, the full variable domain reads DAGVTQSPTHLIKTRGQQVTLRCSPISGHKSVSWYQQVLGQGPQFIFQYYEKEERGRGNFPDRFSARQFPNYSSELNVNALLLGDSALYLCASSPVGGNTEAFFGQGTRLTVV.